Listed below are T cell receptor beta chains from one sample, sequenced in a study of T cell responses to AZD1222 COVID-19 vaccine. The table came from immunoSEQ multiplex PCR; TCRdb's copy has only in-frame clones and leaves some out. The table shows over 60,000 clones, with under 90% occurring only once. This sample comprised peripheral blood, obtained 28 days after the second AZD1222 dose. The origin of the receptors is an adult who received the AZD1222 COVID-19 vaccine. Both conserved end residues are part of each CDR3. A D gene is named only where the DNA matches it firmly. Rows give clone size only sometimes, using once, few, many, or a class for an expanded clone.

TGTGCCAGCAGCCTAACAGCGAGCTCCTACAATGAGCAGTTCTTC	CASSLTASSYNEQFF	NA	NA	TRBV5-4	TRBJ2-1
TGCGCCAGCAGCACCGGGACAGCCTACGAGCAGTACTTC	CASSTGTAYEQYF	NA	TRBD1	TRBV5-1	TRBJ2-7
TGCGCCAGCAGCCAAGATAGTTTCCCGGGACGAGCCTATGGCTACACCTTC	CASSQDSFPGRAYGYTF	NA	NA	TRBV4-1	TRBJ1-2
TGTGCCAGTGCAGCAGATCCCTCTGGAAACACCATATATTTT	CASAADPSGNTIYF	NA	NA	TRBV19	TRBJ1-3
TGCGCCAGCGGGGGAGGGACAGCAGAGAACACTGAAGCTTTCTTT	CASGGGTAENTEAFF	NA	TRBD1	TRBV10-2	TRBJ1-1
TGTGCCAGCAGCGATGGACAGCCAGGCAATGAGCAGTTCTTC	CASSDGQPGNEQFF	NA	NA	TRBV9	TRBJ2-1
TGTGCCAGCAGTGATGGGCAAGACTATGGCTACACCTTC	CASSDGQDYGYTF	NA	NA	TRBV2	TRBJ1-2
TGTGCCAGCAGTCAGACGGATCAGCCCCAGCATTTT	CASSQTDQPQHF	NA	NA	TRBV7-9	TRBJ1-5
TGTGCCAGCAATCCAGGGGAAGGAAACACCATATATTTT	CASNPGEGNTIYF	few	NA	TRBV12-3/TRBV12-4	TRBJ1-3
TGTGCCAGTAGTATGACAAGCTCACCCCTCCACTTT	CASSMTSSPLHF	NA	NA	TRBV19	TRBJ1-6
TGTGCCAGTAGTATCGGTAAGGGAGTTAGCAATCAGCCCCAGCATTTT	CASSIGKGVSNQPQHF	NA	NA	TRBV19	TRBJ1-5
TGTGCCAGCCGACGTGTCTCTGGAAACACCATATATTTT	CASRRVSGNTIYF	NA	NA	TRBV12-3/TRBV12-4	TRBJ1-3
TGTGCCAGCAGTTCCGCAGGGGTTGGCTATGGCTACACCTTC	CASSSAGVGYGYTF	NA	NA	TRBV6-2/TRBV6-3	TRBJ1-2
TGTGCCAGCAGCTCCCGACCGGACAGGGTAGGCGAGCAGTACTTC	CASSSRPDRVGEQYF	NA	TRBD1	TRBV5-6	TRBJ2-7
TGTGCCAGCCGATTCTGGGCCTCCTACGAGCAGTACTTC	CASRFWASYEQYF	NA	NA	TRBV27	TRBJ2-7
TGTGCCAGCAGCTTGCCCCCATTGGGCGGGGGGAGCATCTATGAGCAGTTCTTC	CASSLPPLGGGSIYEQFF	NA	TRBD2	TRBV7-6	TRBJ2-1
TGTGCCTGGAGGGGGGGGCGCTATAATTCACCCCTCCACTTT	CAWRGGRYNSPLHF	NA	NA	TRBV30	TRBJ1-6
TGTGCCAGCAGTGAAGACGCGGGACACCCCTTC	CASSEDAGHPF	NA	NA	TRBV6-1	TRBJ1-2
TGTGCCAGCTCACCAGGGAGGGATCAGCCCCAGCATTTT	CASSPGRDQPQHF	NA	NA	TRBV18	TRBJ1-5
TGTGCCAGCAGCTCAGGACTAGCGGGGGGGACCGGGGAGCTGTTTTTT	CASSSGLAGGTGELFF	NA	TRBD2	TRBV11-2	TRBJ2-2
TGCGCCAGCAGCCAAGCGGGTGGCGGGGCGGACAATGAGCAGTTCTTC	CASSQAGGGADNEQFF	NA	NA	TRBV4-1	TRBJ2-1
TGTGCCAGCAGCTTCACGTGGGGGGCGGCTGGGGATGAGCAGTTCTTC	CASSFTWGAAGDEQFF	NA	NA	TRBV5-4	TRBJ2-1
TGTGCCACCGAAGACTCTGTGGGGGGCCTAAATCAGCCCCAGCATTTT	CATEDSVGGLNQPQHF	NA	NA	TRBV24-1	TRBJ1-5
TGTGCCAGCAGCCAAGCGGGGGGAGGGTGGACGCCCCAGCATTTT	CASSQAGGGWTPQHF	once	NA	TRBV4-2	TRBJ1-5
TGTGCCAGCAGCTTAGGTCAAGGGGCAGGGGCCACAGATACGCAGTATTTT	CASSLGQGAGATDTQYF	NA	NA	TRBV7-9	TRBJ2-3
TGTGCCAGCAGGGCCGGGACAGGGAATTTATACGGCTACACCTTC	CASRAGTGNLYGYTF	NA	TRBD1	TRBV27	TRBJ1-2
TGCGCCAGCAGTGGGTCTCCGGAAAACATTCAGTACTTC	CASSGSPENIQYF	NA	NA	TRBV10-1	TRBJ2-4
TGTGCCAGCAGCGAGGGCAGGAAGGGTGGCTACACCTTC	CASSEGRKGGYTF	NA	NA	TRBV28	TRBJ1-2
TGTGCCAGCAGCTTGTACCACGGACACACTGAAGCTTTCTTT	CASSLYHGHTEAFF	NA	NA	TRBV5-5	TRBJ1-1
TGTGCCAGCAGTTCTAGGAACACCGGGGAGCTGTTTTTT	CASSSRNTGELFF	NA	NA	TRBV27	TRBJ2-2
TGTGCCAGCAGCCTCCTAGACAGCAGGAACACCGGGGAGCTGTTTTTT	CASSLLDSRNTGELFF	once	NA	TRBV14	TRBJ2-2
TGTGCCAGCAGCTTATACCGGGCCTGGGGACGCGGCGAGACCCAGTACTTC	CASSLYRAWGRGETQYF	once	NA	TRBV7-3	TRBJ2-5
TGCAGCGTTGAACCCAGCTACTATGGCTACACCTTC	CSVEPSYYGYTF	NA	NA	TRBV29-1	TRBJ1-2
TGCGCCAGCAGCTTTAGCGGGGGGCACCAAGAGACCCAGTACTTC	CASSFSGGHQETQYF	NA	TRBD2	TRBV5-1	TRBJ2-5
TGTGCCAGCAGCTTAAGCCTGCGGGGTGGCACAGATACGCAGTATTTT	CASSLSLRGGTDTQYF	NA	NA	TRBV7-2	TRBJ2-3
TGTGCCAGCAGCCCGGGACACCCGAACACTGAAGCTTTCTTT	CASSPGHPNTEAFF	NA	NA	TRBV7-3	TRBJ1-1
TGTGCCAGCAGAGTCAGGGGCGATGTGACTGAAGCTTTCTTT	CASRVRGDVTEAFF	NA	NA	TRBV6-5	TRBJ1-1
TGTGCCAGCAGTTCGGGACAGTTTTACAATGAGCAGTTCTTC	CASSSGQFYNEQFF	NA	TRBD1	TRBV2	TRBJ2-1
TGTGCCACCGTTGCTTCCTACTACGAGCAGTACTTC	CATVASYYEQYF	NA	NA	TRBV6-5	TRBJ2-7
TGTGCCTGCCCATCGAACGGGGGCCTAACAGATACGCAGTATTTT	CACPSNGGLTDTQYF	NA	NA	TRBV30	TRBJ2-3
TGCGCCAGCAGCCAACGAAGGGGGTCTAACACCGGGGAGCTGTTTTTT	CASSQRRGSNTGELFF	NA	NA	TRBV5-1	TRBJ2-2
TGTGCCAGCACCCCGACAGGGGGCTGGGACACTGAAGCTTTCTTT	CASTPTGGWDTEAFF	NA	TRBD1	TRBV3-1/TRBV3-2	TRBJ1-1
TGTGCCAGCACCCGGGAAGGAGGGAGTGAAAAACTGTTTTTT	CASTREGGSEKLFF	NA	NA	TRBV7-2	TRBJ1-4
TGCGCCAGCAGCCAATCTTTTACAGGGAGTTACAATGAGCAGTTCTTC	CASSQSFTGSYNEQFF	NA	NA	TRBV4-1	TRBJ2-1
TGTGCCAGCAGCCTGACAGGGGGCTTCTATGGCTACACCTTC	CASSLTGGFYGYTF	NA	TRBD1	TRBV27	TRBJ1-2
TGTGCCAGCAGCCGAACGGGGGGGGGCTACAATGAGCAGTTCTTC	CASSRTGGGYNEQFF	many	TRBD2	TRBV27	TRBJ2-1
TGCGCCAGCAGCCAAGAATTTGCCAGGTCTGCCTACGAGCAGTACTTC	CASSQEFARSAYEQYF	NA	NA	TRBV4-1	TRBJ2-7
TGTGCCAGCAGCTTATTAGGATTGGGGAACACCTTC	CASSLLGLGNTF	NA	NA	TRBV7-2	TRBJ1-2
TGTGCCAGCAGTGGCCCAGGGGGCCTCGAAGCTTTCTTT	CASSGPGGLEAFF	NA	TRBD1	TRBV2	TRBJ1-1
TGTGCCACCAGCAGAGCTAGCGGGGGGGCCTACGAGCAGTACTTC	CATSRASGGAYEQYF	few	TRBD2	TRBV15	TRBJ2-7